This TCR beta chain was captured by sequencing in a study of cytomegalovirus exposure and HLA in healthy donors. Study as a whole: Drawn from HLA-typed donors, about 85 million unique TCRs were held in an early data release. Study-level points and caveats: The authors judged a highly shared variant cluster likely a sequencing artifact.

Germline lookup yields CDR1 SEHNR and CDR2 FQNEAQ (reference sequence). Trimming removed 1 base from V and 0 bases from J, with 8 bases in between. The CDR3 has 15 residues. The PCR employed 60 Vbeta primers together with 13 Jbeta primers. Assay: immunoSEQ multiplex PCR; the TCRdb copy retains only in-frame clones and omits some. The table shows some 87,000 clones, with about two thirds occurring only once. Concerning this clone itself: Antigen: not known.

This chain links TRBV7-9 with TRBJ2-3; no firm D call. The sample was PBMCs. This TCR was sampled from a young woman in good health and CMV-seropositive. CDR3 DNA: TGTGCCAGCAGCTTAGGGAGCCTTAGCACAGATACGCAGTATTTT. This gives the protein CASSLGSLSTDTQYF. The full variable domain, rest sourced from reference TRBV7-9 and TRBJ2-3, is DTGVSQNPRHKITKRGQNVTFRCDPISEHNRLYWYRQTLGQGPEFLTYFQNEAQLEKSRLLSDRFSAERPKGSFSTLEIQRTEQGDSAMYLCASSLGSLSTDTQYFGPGTRLTVL.